The sequence of this TCR beta chain was determined in a study of Ad26.COV2.S vaccination and SARS-CoV-2 variants. Study background: Into the muscle, Ad26.COV2.S was dosed once or twice, 56 days apart.

Clones were read by immunoSEQ multiplex PCR, and TCRdb kept only the in-frame ones, dropping some. The sample comprises about 320,000 clones, roughly 80% of which are singletons, and 2% to 2.5% rests with the top ten. Treatment here: about 20 received Ad26.COV2.S at low or high dose, single or two shots; five or six received placebo; per-sample allocation not given. The samples date from day 63 after the first vaccine or placebo injection. As for this clone: Other DNA sequences in this sample translate to the same CDR3.

Germline CDR1 and CDR2: SQVTM and ANQGSEA. The CDR3 loop spans 11 amino acids. V lost 4 bases and J 2 bases, leaving 6 bases between the germline ends. The receptor's source is a person between 18 and 60 years old who received the Ad26.COV2.S COVID-19 vaccine or a placebo. The specimen comprised peripheral blood, sampled in a trial of Ad26.COV2.S vaccine versus placebo. This chain connects TRBV29-1 to TRBJ2-7; no definite D call. The CDR3 DNA is TGCAGCGTTGGTGGGGCCTACGAGCAGTACTTC. Protein: CSVGGAYEQYF.